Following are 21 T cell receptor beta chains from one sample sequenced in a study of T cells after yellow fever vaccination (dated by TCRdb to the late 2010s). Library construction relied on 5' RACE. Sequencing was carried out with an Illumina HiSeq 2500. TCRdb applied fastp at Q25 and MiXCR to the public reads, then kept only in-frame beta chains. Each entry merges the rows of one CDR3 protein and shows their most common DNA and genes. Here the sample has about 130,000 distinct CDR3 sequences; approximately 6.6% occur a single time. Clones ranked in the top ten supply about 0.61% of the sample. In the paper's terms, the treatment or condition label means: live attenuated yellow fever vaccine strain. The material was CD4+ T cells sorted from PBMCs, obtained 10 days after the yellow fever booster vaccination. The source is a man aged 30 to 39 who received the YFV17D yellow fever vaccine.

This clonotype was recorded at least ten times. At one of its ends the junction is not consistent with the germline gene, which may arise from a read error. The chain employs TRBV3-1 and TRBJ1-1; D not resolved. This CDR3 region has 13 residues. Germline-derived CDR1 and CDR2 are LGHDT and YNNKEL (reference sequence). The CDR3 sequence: CASTQGGFAEAFF. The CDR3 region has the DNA TGTGCCAGCACCCAAGGTGGGTTCGCTGAAGCTTTCTTT.

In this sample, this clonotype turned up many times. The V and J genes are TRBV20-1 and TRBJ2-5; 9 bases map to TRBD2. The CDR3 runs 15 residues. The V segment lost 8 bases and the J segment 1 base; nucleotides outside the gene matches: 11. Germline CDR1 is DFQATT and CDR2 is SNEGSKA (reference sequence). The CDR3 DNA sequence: TGCAGTCCCTCGGGGTCTAGCGGGACCCAAGAGACCCAGTACTTC. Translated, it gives CSPSGSSGTQETQYF.

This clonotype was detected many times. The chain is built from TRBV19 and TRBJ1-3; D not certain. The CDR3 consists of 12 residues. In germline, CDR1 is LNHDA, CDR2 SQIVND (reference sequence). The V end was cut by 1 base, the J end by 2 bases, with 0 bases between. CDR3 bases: TGTGCCAGTAGTATAGCTGGAAACACCATATATTTT. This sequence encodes CASSIAGNTIYF.

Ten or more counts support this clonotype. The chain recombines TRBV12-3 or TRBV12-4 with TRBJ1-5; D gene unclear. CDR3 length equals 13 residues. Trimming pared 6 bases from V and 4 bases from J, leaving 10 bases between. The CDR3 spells CASSRLRNQPQHF. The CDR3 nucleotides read TGTGCCAGCAGCCGCCTAAGGAATCAGCCCCAGCATTTT.

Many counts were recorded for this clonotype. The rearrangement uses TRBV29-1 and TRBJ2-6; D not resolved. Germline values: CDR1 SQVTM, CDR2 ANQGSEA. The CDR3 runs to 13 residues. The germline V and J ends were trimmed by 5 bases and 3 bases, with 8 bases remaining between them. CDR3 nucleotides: TGCAGCGTTAGTACGTTTGGGGCCAACGTCCTGACTTTC. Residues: CSVSTFGANVLTF.

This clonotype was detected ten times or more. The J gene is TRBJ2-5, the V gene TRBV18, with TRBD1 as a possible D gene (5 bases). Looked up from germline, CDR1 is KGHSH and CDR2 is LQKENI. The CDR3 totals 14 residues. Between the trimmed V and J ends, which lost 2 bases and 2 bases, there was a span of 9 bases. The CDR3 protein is CASSPIDRQETQYF. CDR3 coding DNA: TGTGCCAGCTCACCAATAGACAGACAAGAGACCCAGTACTTC. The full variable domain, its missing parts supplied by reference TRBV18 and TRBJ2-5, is NAGVMQNPRHLVRRRGQEARLRCSPMKGHSHVYWYRQLPEEGLKFMVYLQKENIIDESGMPKERFSAEFPKEGPSILRIQQVVRGDSAAYFCASSPIDRQETQYFGPGTRLLVL.

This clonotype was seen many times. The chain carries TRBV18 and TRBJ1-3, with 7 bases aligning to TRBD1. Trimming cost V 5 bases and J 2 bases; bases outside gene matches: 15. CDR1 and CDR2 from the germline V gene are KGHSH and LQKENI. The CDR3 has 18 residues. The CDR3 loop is CASSSLKTGTHTGNTIYF. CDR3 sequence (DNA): TGTGCCAGCTCATCACTTAAGACAGGGACTCATACTGGAAACACCATATATTTT.

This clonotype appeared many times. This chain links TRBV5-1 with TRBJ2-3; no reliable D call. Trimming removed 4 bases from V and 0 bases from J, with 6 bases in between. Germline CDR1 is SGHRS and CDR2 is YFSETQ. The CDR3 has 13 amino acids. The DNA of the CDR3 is TGCGCCAGCAGCCCCGTTAGCACAGATACGCAGTATTTT. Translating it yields CASSPVSTDTQYF.

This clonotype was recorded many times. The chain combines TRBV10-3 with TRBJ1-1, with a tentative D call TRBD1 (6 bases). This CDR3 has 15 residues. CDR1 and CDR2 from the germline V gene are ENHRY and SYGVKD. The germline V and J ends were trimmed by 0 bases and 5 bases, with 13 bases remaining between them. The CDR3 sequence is CAISESGGLGTEAFF. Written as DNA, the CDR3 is TGTGCCATCAGTGAGTCCGGGGGGCTCGGGACTGAAGCTTTCTTT.

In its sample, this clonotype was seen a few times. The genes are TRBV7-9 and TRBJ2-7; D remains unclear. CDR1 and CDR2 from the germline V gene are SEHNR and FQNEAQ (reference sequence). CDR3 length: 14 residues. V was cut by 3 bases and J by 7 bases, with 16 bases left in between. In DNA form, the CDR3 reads TGTGCCAGCAGCTTCAGCGCTCCCACCGGTGAGCAGTACTTC. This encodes CASSFSAPTGEQYF. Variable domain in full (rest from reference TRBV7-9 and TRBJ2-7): DTGVSQNPRHKITKRGQNVTFRCDPISEHNRLYWYRQTLGQGPEFLTYFQNEAQLEKSRLLSDRFSAERPKGSFSTLEIQRTEQGDSAMYLCASSFSAPTGEQYFGPGTRLTVT.

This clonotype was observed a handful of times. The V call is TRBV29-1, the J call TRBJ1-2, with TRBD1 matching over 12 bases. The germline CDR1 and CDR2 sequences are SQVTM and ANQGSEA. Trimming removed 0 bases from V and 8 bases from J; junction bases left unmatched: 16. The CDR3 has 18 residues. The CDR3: CSVEETGTGGRVSVGYTF. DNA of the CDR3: TGCAGCGTTGAAGAAACCGGGACAGGGGGCCGTGTTTCCGTAGGCTACACCTTC.

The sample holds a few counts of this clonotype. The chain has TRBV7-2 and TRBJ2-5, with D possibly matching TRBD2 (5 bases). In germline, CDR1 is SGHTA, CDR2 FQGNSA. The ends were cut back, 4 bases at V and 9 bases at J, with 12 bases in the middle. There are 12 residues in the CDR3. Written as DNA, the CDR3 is TGTGCCAGCAGCTCCCCGGCCGGGGCCCAGTACTTC. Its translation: CASSSPAGAQYF. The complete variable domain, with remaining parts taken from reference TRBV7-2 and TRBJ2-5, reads GAGVSQSPSNKVTEKGKDVELRCDPISGHTALYWYRQSLGQGLEFLIYFQGNSAPDKSGLPSDRFSAERTGGSVSTLTIQRTQQEDSAVYLCASSSPAGAQYFGPGTRLLVL.

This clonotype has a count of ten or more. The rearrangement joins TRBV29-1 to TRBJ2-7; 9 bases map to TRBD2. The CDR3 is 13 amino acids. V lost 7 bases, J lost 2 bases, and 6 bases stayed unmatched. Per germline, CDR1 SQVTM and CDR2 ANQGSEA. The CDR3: CSAIAGAPYEQYF. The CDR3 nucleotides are TGCAGCGCTATAGCGGGAGCCCCCTACGAGCAGTACTTC.

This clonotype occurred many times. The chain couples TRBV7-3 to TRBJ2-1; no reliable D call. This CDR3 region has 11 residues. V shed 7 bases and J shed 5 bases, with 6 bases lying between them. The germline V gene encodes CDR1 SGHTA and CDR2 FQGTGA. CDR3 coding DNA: TGTGCCAGCAACTTTCACAATGAGCAGTTCTTC. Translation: CASNFHNEQFF.

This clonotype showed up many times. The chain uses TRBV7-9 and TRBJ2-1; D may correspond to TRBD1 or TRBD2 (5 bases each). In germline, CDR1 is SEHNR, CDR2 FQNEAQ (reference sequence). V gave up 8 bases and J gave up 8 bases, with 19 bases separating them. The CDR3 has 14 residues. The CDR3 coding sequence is TGTGCCAGCGGTATACCGGGACGGCCACATGAGCAGTTCTTC. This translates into CASGIPGRPHEQFF.

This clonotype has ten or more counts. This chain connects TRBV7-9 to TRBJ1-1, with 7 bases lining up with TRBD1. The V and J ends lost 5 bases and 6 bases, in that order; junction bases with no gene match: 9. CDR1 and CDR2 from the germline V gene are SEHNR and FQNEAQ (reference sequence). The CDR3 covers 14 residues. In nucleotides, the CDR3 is TGTGCCAGCAGCCTCGCCTCCGGGACAGCTGAAGCTTTCTTT. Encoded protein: CASSLASGTAEAFF.

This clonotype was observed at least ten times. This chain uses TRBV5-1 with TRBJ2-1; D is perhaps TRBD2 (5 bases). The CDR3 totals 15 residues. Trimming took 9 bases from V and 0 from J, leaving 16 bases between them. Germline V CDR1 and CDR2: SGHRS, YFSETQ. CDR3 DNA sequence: TGCGCCACCACGTTGACTGGGAGCTCCTACAATGAGCAGTTCTTC. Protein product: CATTLTGSSYNEQFF.

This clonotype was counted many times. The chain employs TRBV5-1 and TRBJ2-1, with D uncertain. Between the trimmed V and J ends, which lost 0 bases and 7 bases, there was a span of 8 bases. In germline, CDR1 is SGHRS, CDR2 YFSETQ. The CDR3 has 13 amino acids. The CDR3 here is CASSLAMRNEQFF. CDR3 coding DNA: TGCGCCAGCAGCTTGGCAATGCGGAATGAGCAGTTCTTC.

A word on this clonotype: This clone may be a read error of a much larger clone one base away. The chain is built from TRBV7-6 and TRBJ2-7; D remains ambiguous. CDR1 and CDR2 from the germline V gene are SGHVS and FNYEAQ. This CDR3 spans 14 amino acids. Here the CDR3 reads CASSVAPISYEQYF. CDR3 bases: TGTGCCAGCAGCGTAGCCCCGATCTCCTACGAGCAGTACTTC.

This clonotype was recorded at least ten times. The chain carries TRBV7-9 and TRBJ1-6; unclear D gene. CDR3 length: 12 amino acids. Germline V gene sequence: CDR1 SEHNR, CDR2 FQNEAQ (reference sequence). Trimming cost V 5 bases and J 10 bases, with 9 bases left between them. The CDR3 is CASSLRESPLHF. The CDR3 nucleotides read TGTGCCAGCAGCCTGAGGGAGTCACCCCTCCACTTT.

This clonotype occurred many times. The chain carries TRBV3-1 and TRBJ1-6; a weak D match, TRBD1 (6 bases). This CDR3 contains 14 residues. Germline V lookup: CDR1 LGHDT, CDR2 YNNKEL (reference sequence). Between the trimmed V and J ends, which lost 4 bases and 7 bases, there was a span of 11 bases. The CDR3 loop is CASSRGQTNSPLHF. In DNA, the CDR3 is TGTGCCAGCAGCCGCGGACAGACCAATTCACCCCTCCACTTT.